This T cell receptor beta chain is drawn from a study of CD8+ T cells in alopecia areata. Study-level results: Among the 100 top clones, expanded CD8+ clones, like scalp clonality, were significantly decreased by tofacitinib.

This clone has only one observation. Its target is unknown. The CDR3 runs 13 residues. The trim removed 4 bases at V and 5 bases at J, leaving 4 bases unmatched. CDR1 and CDR2 from the germline V gene are MNHEY and SMNVEV (reference sequence). RNA was isolated and reverse transcribed to cDNA, the sequencing template. Sequencing used immunoSEQ multiplex PCR; TCRdb keeps in-frame clones, though not all of them. The table has 100,000 to 140,000 clones, over 80% seen once. The treatment: oral pan-JAK inhibitor, 5-10 mg twice daily. The TCR sequence derives from a human donor with alopecia areata. This specimen was CD8+ T cells sorted from blood, taken at week 24, from a patient treated with tofacitinib. The chain links TRBV27 to TRBJ1-2; 7 bases are a match to TRBD1. CDR3 amino acids: CASSWGTEYGYTF. DNA for the CDR3: TGTGCCAGCAGTTGGGGGACAGAGTATGGCTACACCTTC.